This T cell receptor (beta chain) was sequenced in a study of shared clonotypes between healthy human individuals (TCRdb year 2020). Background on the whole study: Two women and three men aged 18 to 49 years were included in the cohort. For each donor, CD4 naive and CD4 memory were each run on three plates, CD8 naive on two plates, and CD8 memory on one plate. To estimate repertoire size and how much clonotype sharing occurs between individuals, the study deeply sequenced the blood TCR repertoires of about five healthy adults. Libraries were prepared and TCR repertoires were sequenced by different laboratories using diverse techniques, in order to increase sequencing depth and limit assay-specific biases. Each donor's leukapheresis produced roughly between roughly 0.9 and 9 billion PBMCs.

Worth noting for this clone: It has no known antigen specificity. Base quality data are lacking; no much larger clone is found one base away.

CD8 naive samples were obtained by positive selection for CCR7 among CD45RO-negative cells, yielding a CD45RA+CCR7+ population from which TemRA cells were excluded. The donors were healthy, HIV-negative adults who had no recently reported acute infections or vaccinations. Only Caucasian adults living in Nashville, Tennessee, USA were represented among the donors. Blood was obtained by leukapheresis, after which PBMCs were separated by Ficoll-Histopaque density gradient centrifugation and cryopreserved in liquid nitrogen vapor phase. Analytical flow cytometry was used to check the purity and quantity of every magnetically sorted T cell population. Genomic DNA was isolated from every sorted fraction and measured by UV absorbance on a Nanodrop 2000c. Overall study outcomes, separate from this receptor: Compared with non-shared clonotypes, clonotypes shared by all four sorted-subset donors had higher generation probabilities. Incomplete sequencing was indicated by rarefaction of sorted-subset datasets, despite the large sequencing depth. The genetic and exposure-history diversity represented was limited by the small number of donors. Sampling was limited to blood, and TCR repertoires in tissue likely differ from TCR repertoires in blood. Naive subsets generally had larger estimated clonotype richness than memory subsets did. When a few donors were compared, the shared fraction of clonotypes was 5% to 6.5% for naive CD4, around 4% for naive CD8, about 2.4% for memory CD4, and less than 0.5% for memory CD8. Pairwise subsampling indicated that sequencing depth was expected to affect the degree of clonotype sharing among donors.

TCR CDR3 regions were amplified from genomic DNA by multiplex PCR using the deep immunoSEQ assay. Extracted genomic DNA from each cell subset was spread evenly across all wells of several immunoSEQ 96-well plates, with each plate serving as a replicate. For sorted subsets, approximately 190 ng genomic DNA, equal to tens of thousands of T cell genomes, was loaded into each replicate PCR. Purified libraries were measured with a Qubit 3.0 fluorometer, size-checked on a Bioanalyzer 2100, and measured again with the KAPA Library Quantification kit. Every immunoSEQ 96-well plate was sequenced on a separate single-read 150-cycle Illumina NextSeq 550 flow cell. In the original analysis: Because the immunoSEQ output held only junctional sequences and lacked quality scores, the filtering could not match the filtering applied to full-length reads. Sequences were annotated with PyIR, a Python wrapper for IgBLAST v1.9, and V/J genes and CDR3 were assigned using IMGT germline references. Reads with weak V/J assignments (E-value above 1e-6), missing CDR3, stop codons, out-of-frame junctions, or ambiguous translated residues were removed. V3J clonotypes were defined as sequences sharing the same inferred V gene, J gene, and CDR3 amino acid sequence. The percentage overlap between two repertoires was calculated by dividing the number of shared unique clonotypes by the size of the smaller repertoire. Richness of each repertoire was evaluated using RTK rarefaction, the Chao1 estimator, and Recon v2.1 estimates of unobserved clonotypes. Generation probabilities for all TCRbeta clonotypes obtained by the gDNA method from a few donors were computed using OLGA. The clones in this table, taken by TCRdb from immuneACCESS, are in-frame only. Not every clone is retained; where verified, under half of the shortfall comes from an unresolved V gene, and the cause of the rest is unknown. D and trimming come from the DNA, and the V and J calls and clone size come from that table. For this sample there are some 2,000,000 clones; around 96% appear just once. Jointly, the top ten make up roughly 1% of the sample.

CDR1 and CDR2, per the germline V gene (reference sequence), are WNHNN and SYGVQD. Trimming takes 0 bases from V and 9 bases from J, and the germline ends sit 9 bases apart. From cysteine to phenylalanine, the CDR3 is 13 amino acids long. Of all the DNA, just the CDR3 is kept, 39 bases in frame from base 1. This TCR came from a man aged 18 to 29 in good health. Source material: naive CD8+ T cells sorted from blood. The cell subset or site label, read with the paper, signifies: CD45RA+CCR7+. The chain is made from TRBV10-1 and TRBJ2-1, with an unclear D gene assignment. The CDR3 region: CASSESSLGEQFF. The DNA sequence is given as TGCGCCAGCAGTGAGTCGAGCCTAGGTGAGCAGTTCTTC.